This TCR beta chain was sequenced in a study of blood T cell repertoires in COVID-19. The germline gives CDR1 MNHEY, CDR2 SVGAGI. J was trimmed by 4 bases and V by 5 bases; bases with no gene match: 3. This CDR3 has 14 residues. Method: immunoSEQ multiplex PCR; TCRdb's copy keeps in-frame clones and lacks some. The table has over 150,000 clones, around 82% seen once; the top ten hold less than 8%. Those enrolled in Seattle joined during active infection and were followed longitudinally afterward. Sequencing used peripheral blood. The chain is built from TRBV6-5 and TRBJ1-1, with 11 bases lining up with TRBD1. The receptor was derived from a man of 80 years or more with COVID-19, enrolled during active disease. CDR3 amino acids: CASSRTGGITEAFF. DNA of the CDR3: TGTGCCAGCAGTCGGACAGGGGGCATCACTGAAGCTTTCTTT.